Presented here are 13 T cell receptor beta chains from one specimen sequenced in a study of T cells in Graves' hyperthyroidism and ophthalmopathy. The source material, RNA transcripts, was used to amplify TCR beta CDR3 regions. Researchers ran a first-round RT-PCR on the TCR CDR3 using the HTBI primer set. TCRdb reprocessed the multiplex PCR reads with MiXCR, giving one entry per CDR3 protein. The sample holds about 400,000 distinct CDR3 sequences, around 13% seen once. Sequenced sample: blood. These receptors all come from a woman aged 30 to 39 with Graves' ophthalmopathy.

This clonotype turned up a few times. The chain links TRBV6-1 to TRBJ2-2, with 8 bases lining up with TRBD1. This CDR3 has 16 residues. V lost 3 bases, J lost 8 bases, and 11 bases stayed unmatched. Germline-derived CDR1 and CDR2 are MNHNS and SASEGT. CDR3 protein: CASSERTGLIAGELFF. The DNA for the CDR3 is TGTGCCAGCAGTGAGAGGACAGGGCTGATTGCGGGGGAGCTGTTTTTT.

At least ten counts were recorded for this clonotype. The chain employs TRBV12-3 or TRBV12-4 and TRBJ2-3; 7 nucleotides align to TRBD2. The CDR3 is 17 amino acids. With V trimmed by 5 bases and J by 3 bases, 14 bases remained unmatched. CDR3 in DNA: TGTGCCAGCAGTCCCACCGTGGGGGGGAGGGGTACAGATACGCAGTATTTT. This codes for CASSPTVGGRGTDTQYF.

This rearrangement joins TRBV7-6 to TRBJ1-2; no firm D call. The germline V and J ends were trimmed by 5 bases and 8 bases, with 15 bases remaining between them. CDR3 length: 13 amino acids. CDR1 and CDR2 (germline): SGHVS, FNYEAQ. CDR3 protein: CASSLSTGRGYTF. In DNA form, the CDR3 reads TGTGCCAGCAGCCTTAGCACTGGGCGCGGCTACACCTTC.

In its sample, this clonotype was seen many times. The J gene is TRBJ2-5, the V gene TRBV30; no definite D call. The germline V and J ends were trimmed by 0 bases and 5 bases, with 4 bases remaining between them. The CDR3 length is 11 residues. CDR1 is GTSNPN and CDR2 is SVGIG in the germline V gene (reference sequence). The CDR3 region is CAWSVGETQYF. The CDR3 region has the DNA TGTGCCTGGAGTGTGGGGGAGACCCAGTACTTC.

The chain uses TRBV6-1 and TRBJ1-3; no clear D gene. V lost 9 bases and J 4 bases, leaving 13 bases between the germline ends. There are 13 residues in the CDR3. Germline V CDR1 and CDR2: MNHNS, SASEGT. This chain's CDR3 is CASLGMAGNTIYF. CDR3 coding DNA: TGTGCCAGTCTTGGGATGGCGGGAAACACCATATATTTT.

V usage is TRBV19 and J usage is TRBJ1-2; D gene unclear. The germline CDR1 and CDR2 sequences are LNHDA and SQIVND (reference sequence). CDR3 length: 14 residues. The V gene lost 1 base and the J gene lost 5 bases, with 11 bases spanning the gap. As DNA, the CDR3 is TGTGCCAGTAGTATAGGGGATCCGTGGTATGGCTACACCTTC. The encoded protein is CASSIGDPWYGYTF.

This clonotype showed up many times. This chain joins TRBV5-6 and TRBJ1-1; D remains ambiguous. The CDR3 has 13 residues. Germline-derived CDR1 and CDR2 are SGHDT and YYEEEE. The V end was cut by 3 bases, the J end by 1 base, with 7 bases between. Here the CDR3 reads CASSSFRNTEAFF. CDR3 coding DNA: TGTGCCAGCAGCTCATTCCGGAACACTGAAGCTTTCTTT.

J is TRBJ1-2 and V is TRBV4-1; the match to TRBD1 covers 8 bases. The CDR3 sequence is 14 residues long. Losses at the gene ends were 5 bases for V and 5 bases for J; bases not matched to a gene: 7. Per germline, CDR1 MGHRA and CDR2 YSYEKL. The chain's CDR3 is CASSYKTGEYGYTF. The CDR3 nucleotides read TGCGCCAGCAGCTACAAGACAGGGGAGTATGGCTACACCTTC.

This clonotype was observed at least ten times. The rearrangement uses TRBV28 and TRBJ2-2, with a weak D call TRBD1 (6 bases). This CDR3 is built from 15 residues. Germline lookup yields CDR1 MDHEN and CDR2 SYDVKM. V lost 6 bases and J lost 2, with 13 bases in between. Written as DNA, the CDR3 is TGTGCCAGCAGCTGGGACACATTTAACACCGGGGAGCTGTTTTTT. It is translated as CASSWDTFNTGELFF.

This clonotype came up many times. The chain is built from TRBV3-1 and TRBJ2-3; no clear D. The CDR3 totals 16 residues. Trimming pared 4 bases from V and 4 bases from J, leaving 18 bases between. The germline V gene has CDR1 LGHDT and CDR2 YNNKEL (reference sequence). In nucleotides, the CDR3 is TGTGCCAGCAGCCCCAATTCTGGAGCGAGCTCAGATACGCAGTATTTT. It translates to CASSPNSGASSDTQYF.

This clonotype was counted ten times or more. The chain is built from TRBV18 and TRBJ1-1; 7 positions match TRBD1. The V segment lost 0 bases and the J segment 1 base; nucleotides outside the gene matches: 8. Germline CDR1 KGHSH, CDR2 LQKENI. CDR3 length equals 17 residues. For the CDR3, the DNA is TGTGCCAGCTCACCACCCCGGGACAGAAAGGGGAACACTGAAGCTTTCTTT. Translating gives CASSPPRDRKGNTEAFF.

A few counts support this clonotype. This chain uses TRBV16 with TRBJ2-3; 9 bases match TRBD1. Germline V gives CDR1 KGHSY, CDR2 FQNENV. V trimming: 8 bases; J trimming: 3 bases; junction bases outside the gene matches: 9. The CDR3 has 15 residues. CDR3 residues: CASGRQGVTTDTQYF. The CDR3 DNA reads as TGTGCCAGCGGCCGACAGGGGGTAACGACAGATACGCAGTATTTT.

With regard to this clonotype: A much larger clone is a single base away; this may be a read error. The chain combines TRBV5-4 with TRBJ1-1, with a possible D match to TRBD1 (6 bases). CDR3 length equals 13 residues. Looked up from germline, CDR1 is SGHNT and CDR2 is YYREEE (reference sequence). V was cut by 9 bases and J by 3 bases, with 15 bases left in between. CDR3 amino acids: CAIGGLQDTEAFF. The CDR3 DNA sequence: TGTGCCATCGGGGGGCTACAGGACACTGAAGCTTTCTTT.